This T cell receptor (beta chain) was sequenced during a study of blood T cell repertoires in COVID-19 (TCRdb year 2020). Regarding the complete study: The collaborator samples originated in the United States, Italy and Spain and spanned the acute and convalescent phases of COVID-19. The repertoires were made available in a free public database intended to serve as a resource for research on the immune response to SARS-CoV-2. Deeply sampled blood TCRbeta repertoires from subjects exposed to, actively infected with, or recovered from COVID-19 were included in the dataset. A de-identified subject ID, COVID-19 status, age in years and sex were almost always included in the sample metadata. Where available, HLA class I and class II types were taken from metadata supplied by the sample provider and were not determined by assay-based typing. The samples were drawn from the first 160 participants of the ongoing ImmuneRACE study and from 1,200 or so subjects provided by 6 global collaborators. The material from the prospective study consisted of cDNA or gDNA derived from T cells, B-cell-depleted T cells, or PBMCs. What the study reported, not specific to this receptor: The amount of clinical and demographic metadata varied by source and participant and was provided uncurated.

Details on this clone: There is no known antigen for this receptor. Base-call qualities are not available, and no considerably larger clone is one nucleotide away.

Collaborating institutions collected whole blood in K2EDTA tubes following their own protocols. Collaborator samples were shipped for TCRbeta analysis as frozen whole blood, isolated PBMCs, or DNA extracted from either sample type. TCRbeta CDR3 regions were amplified from genomic DNA using the immunoSEQ Assay, a bias-controlled multiplex PCR. On the study's bioinformatics: Within the assay, amplification of reference gene primers was used to estimate how many nucleated cells each sample contained. Sequence reads were collapsed and filtered to measure the absolute abundance of every unique TCRbeta CDR3 rearrangement. For each sample, productive Simpson clonality was calculated as the square root of Simpson's diversity index across productive rearrangements. Imported from immuneACCESS, the table was reduced by TCRdb to in-frame sequences with V and J called. These copies leave out some clones; in studies compared against another copy, an unresolved V gene accounts for under half, and the cause of the remainder is not known. V and J calls and clone size are given by that table; D and trimming were obtained from the DNA. The sample table records about 200,000 clones; about nine tenths of these occur just once. Around 1.5% of the sample rests with the top ten.

Sample: peripheral blood. The sequence was obtained from a man between 18 and 35 years old with active or convalescent COVID-19.

This receptor carries the CDR3 CASSLVVTGGNTEAFF. In nucleotide form, the sequence is TGTGCCAGCAGCTTGGTGGTTACAGGGGGGAACACTGAAGCTTTCTTT. The chain was built from TRBV5-6 and TRBJ1-1, with 8 junctional bases fitting TRBD1. The CDR3 spans 16 residues, from the cysteine through the phenylalanine. CDR3 DNA is the only sequence kept; it has 48 bases, read in frame from the first base. Taken from the germline V gene, the CDR1 and CDR2 loops are SGHDT and YYEEEE. Trimming accounts for 0 bases at V and 1 base at J, while the number of junction bases matched to no gene is 5.